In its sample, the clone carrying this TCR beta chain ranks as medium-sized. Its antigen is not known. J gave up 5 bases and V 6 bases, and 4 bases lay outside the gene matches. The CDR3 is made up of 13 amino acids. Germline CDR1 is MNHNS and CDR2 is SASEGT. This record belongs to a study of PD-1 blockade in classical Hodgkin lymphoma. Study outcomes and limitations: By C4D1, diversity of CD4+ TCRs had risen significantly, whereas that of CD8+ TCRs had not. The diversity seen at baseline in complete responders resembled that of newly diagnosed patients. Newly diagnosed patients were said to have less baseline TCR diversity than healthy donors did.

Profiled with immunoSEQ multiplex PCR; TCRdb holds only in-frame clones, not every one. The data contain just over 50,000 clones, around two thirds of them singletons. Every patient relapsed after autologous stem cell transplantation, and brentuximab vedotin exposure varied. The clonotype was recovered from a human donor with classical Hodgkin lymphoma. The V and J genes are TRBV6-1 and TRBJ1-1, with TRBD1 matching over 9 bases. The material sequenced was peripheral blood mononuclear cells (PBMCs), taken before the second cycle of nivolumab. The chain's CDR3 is CASSIGQGTEAFF. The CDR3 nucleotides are TGTGCCAGCAGCATTGGACAGGGGACTGAAGCTTTCTTT.